This paragraph covers one T cell receptor (beta chain) sequence. The antigen is undetermined. The sample belongs to a study of T cell responses to AZD1222 COVID-19 vaccine. Study outcomes and limitations: Among AZD1222 vaccinees, only five or six were seropositive at baseline. Sampling captured repertoires only after the peak T cell response. CD4 TCRs covered the whole spike, strongest at regions 160-218 and 743-854.

Assay used: immunoSEQ multiplex PCR; TCRdb lists only in-frame clones, some missing. The data contain over 75,000 clones, 80% to 90% of them singletons. This CDR3 has 18 residues. CDR1 and CDR2 from the germline V gene are PRHDT and FYEKMQ (reference sequence). The ends lost 1 base at V and 7 bases at J; junction bases unmatched: 14. Analysis merged second doses at about 4 or about 12 weeks. This chain connects TRBV13 to TRBJ2-5; 11 bases are a match to TRBD2. The sample was peripheral blood, taken 28 days after the second AZD1222 dose. This receptor was taken from an adult who received the AZD1222 COVID-19 vaccine. CDR3 sequence reads: CASSLVPSGGLPTRTQYF. CDR3 DNA sequence: TGTGCCAGCAGCTTAGTTCCTAGCGGGGGGCTCCCTACACGGACCCAGTACTTC.